This TCR beta chain was recovered during a study of neoadjuvant nivolumab and ipilimumab in lung cancer. Whole-study findings and limits: Only a single major-pathologic-response sample was available for clonality analysis. TCR receptors were sequenced in few samples. Pretherapy blood TCR richness correlated positively with resected tumor richness.

As concerns this clone: Its cognate antigen is unknown.

Germline CDR1 reads SGHDN; CDR2 reads FVKESK. V was trimmed by 6 bases and J by 4 bases, leaving 10 bases between them. The length of the CDR3 is 13 residues. The assay was immunoSEQ multiplex PCR, and TCRdb's table has in-frame clones only and misses some. The sample lists thousands of clones; 84% were seen once. The chain has TRBV14 and TRBJ2-1, with a possible D match to TRBD2 (5 bases). The material sequenced was tumor tissue, taken after neoadjuvant nivolumab, alone or with ipilimumab, at or shortly before surgery. This clonotype was sampled from an adult with non-small cell lung cancer. CDR3 loop: CASRLGLYNEQFF. Written as DNA, the CDR3 is TGTGCCAGCAGACTAGGCCTATACAATGAGCAGTTCTTC.